This T cell receptor (beta chain) was documented in a study of blood T cells in healthy people across ages. This clonotype was seen more than once but under ten times. Its target is not known. The V and J ends lost 6 bases and 1 base respectively, with 10 bases between them. Germline V gives CDR1 SEHNR, CDR2 FQNEAQ (reference sequence). The length of the CDR3 is 14 residues. Sample-barcoded 5' priming and a J-beta primer mix drove a second PCR of roughly 6 to 12 cycles. With 12 random nucleotides, a template-switch adaptor tagged each individual cDNA molecule. Individual samples furnished no less than 2.5 million CDR3-containing paired-end reads apiece. TCRdb called the 5' RACE reads again in MiXCR, with one record for every CDR3 protein. The data hold approximately 800,000 distinct CDR3 sequences, with 20% to 25% observed a single time. General study results and limits: Higher naive T cell percentage went strongly together with higher TCR beta diversity.

The same data also contributed to another study, on T cells of mothers and their children.

This chain uses TRBV7-9 with TRBJ1-3, with TRBD1 as a possible D gene (6 bases). The sequenced sample consisted of blood. The clonotype was recovered from a boy younger than 18 in good health. CDR3 in amino acids: CASRLTGSGNTIYF. In DNA form, the CDR3 reads TGTGCCAGCAGGCTAACAGGGTCTGGAAACACCATATATTTT.